A selection of T cell receptor beta chains follows, all from one sample in a study of cytotoxic CD8 clonotypes in ibrutinib-treated CLL. Some clones are missing from TCRdb's copy, which holds only in-frame ones; the method was immunoSEQ multiplex PCR. The repertoire holds approximately 120,000 clones, with about 85% as singletons. Sequencing used PBMCs, obtained after 24 months of ibrutinib treatment. The receptors were gathered from a human donor with chronic lymphocytic leukemia. Both conserved end residues are part of each CDR3. D genes are given only for firm matches. Clone sizes are given selectively: once, few, many, or a class where the clone is expanded.

>TRBV30|.|.|TRBJ1-5
TGTGCCTGGAGTGTATCAAGGCGAGTAAATCAGCCCCAGCATTTT
CAWSVSRRVNQPQHF
>TRBV11-2|.|.|TRBJ2-4
TGTGCCAGCAGCTTCGTCGGGGCCAAAAACATTCAGTACTTC
CASSFVGAKNIQYF
>TRBV29-1|.|.|TRBJ1-2
TGCAGCGTACGGGGGGGAGCTAACTATGGCTACACCTTC
CSVRGGANYGYTF
>TRBV11-2|many|.|TRBJ2-7
TGTGCCAGCAGCTTAGGCGGCGGGGTGGCTTTGTACGAGCAGTACTTC
CASSLGGGVALYEQYF
>TRBV16|.|.|TRBJ1-2
TGTGCCAGCAGCCCCCACGGGGGGCGAGATAACTATGGCTACACCTTC
CASSPHGGRDNYGYTF
>TRBV2|.|.|TRBJ1-1
TGTGCCAGCAGTAAGACAGTTGCGGTCACTGAAGCTTTCTTT
CASSKTVAVTEAFF
>TRBV10-3|.|.|TRBJ1-1
TGTGCCATCACCGATAGGGCCATGAACACTGAAGCTTTCTTT
CAITDRAMNTEAFF
>TRBV7-2|.|.|TRBJ2-3
TGTGCCAGCACCGTGGACGGGGGCACAGATACGCAGTATTTT
CASTVDGGTDTQYF
>TRBV7-2|few|TRBD1|TRBJ1-2
TGTGCCAGCAGCCCGGGGACAGGGGCGCGATCGGGCTACACCTTC
CASSPGTGARSGYTF
>TRBV19|.|.|TRBJ1-5
TGTGCCAGTAGTATCGGGGGTGGGGTGAGCAATCAGCCCCAGCATTTT
CASSIGGGVSNQPQHF
>TRBV12-5|.|TRBD1|TRBJ2-5
TGTGCTAGTGGTCCCTCCGGGACAGGGGTCTCGAAGACCCAGTACTTC
CASGPSGTGVSKTQYF
>TRBV7-9|.|.|TRBJ2-7
TGTGCCAGCAGCTTAGGAGGGAACGGTGGTTACGAGCAGTACTTC
CASSLGGNGGYEQYF
>TRBV7-2|once|.|TRBJ1-5
TGTGCCAGCAGCTTAGTCTCCAATCAGCCCCAGCATTTT
CASSLVSNQPQHF
>TRBV18|.|TRBD1|TRBJ1-1
TGTGCCAGCTCACCCCTAACAGGGGATACTGAAGCTTTCTTT
CASSPLTGDTEAFF
>TRBV30|.|TRBD1|TRBJ1-3
TGTGCGCGGCAACAGGGGTACTCTGGAAACACCATATATTTT
CARQQGYSGNTIYF
>TRBV18|few|.|TRBJ1-1
TGTGCCAGCTCACCGACACAGAACACTGAAGCTTTCTTT
CASSPTQNTEAFF
>TRBV10-2|.|.|TRBJ2-1
TGCGCCAGCAGTGATAGGTTTGGAGGCCCCTACAATGAGCAGTTCTTC
CASSDRFGGPYNEQFF
>TRBV30|.|TRBD2|TRBJ2-7
TGTGCCTGGAGTGAAATAGCGGGGGGGCCCCAGTACTTC
CAWSEIAGGPQYF
>TRBV7-2|once|.|TRBJ1-1
TGTGCCAGCAGCTTATCTAGCGGGCGGAACACTGAAGCTTTCTTT
CASSLSSGRNTEAFF
>TRBV30|.|TRBD1|TRBJ1-2
TGTGCCTGGAGTCGACAGGGCGGCTACACCTTC
CAWSRQGGYTF
>TRBV5-6|few|TRBD1|TRBJ1-2
TGTGCCAGCAGCGGGGGACAGGGTCGTATTAGCTACACCTTC
CASSGGQGRISYTF
>TRBV27|once|.|TRBJ1-2
TGTGCCAGCAGTAAACAGGGTGAGGGTGGCTACACCTTC
CASSKQGEGGYTF
>TRBV10-3|.|TRBD1|TRBJ1-1
TGTGCCATCAGTAACAGGGGAAGGGCTGAAGCTTTCTTT
CAISNRGRAEAFF
>TRBV6-5|.|TRBD1|TRBJ2-7
TGTGCCAGCAGCTCAGAGACAGGGGTGCAGTACTTC
CASSSETGVQYF
>TRBV19|once|TRBD1|TRBJ2-5
TGTGCCAGTAGTATGGGACAGGGGGCCGGGGGAGAGACCCAGTACTTC
CASSMGQGAGGETQYF
>TRBV7-2|.|TRBD1|TRBJ2-3
TGTGCCAGCAGCCCCCGGGACAGGGACTCAATCACAGATACGCAGTATTTT
CASSPRDRDSITDTQYF
>TRBV5-1|.|.|TRBJ2-7
TGCGCCAGCAGCCTATGGACATCAAAGCCGTACGAGCAGTACTTC
CASSLWTSKPYEQYF
>TRBV4-1|.|.|TRBJ1-2
TGCGCCAGCAGCCAAGTTGACGGCTATGGCTACACCTTC
CASSQVDGYGYTF
>TRBV9|few|TRBD1|TRBJ1-5
TGTGCCAGCAGCCCCGGGACAGGGTTGAATCAGCCCCAGCATTTT
CASSPGTGLNQPQHF
>TRBV10-3|.|TRBD1|TRBJ2-7
TGTGCCATCAAGGGGACAGGCTACGAGCAGTACTTC
CAIKGTGYEQYF
>TRBV9|.|.|TRBJ1-5
TGTGCCAGCAGTGCGGGGGGCACCAATCAGCCCCAGCATTTT
CASSAGGTNQPQHF